This TCR beta chain appears in the sequencing data of a study of response to subunit inactivated influenza vaccine (dated by TCRdb to 2016 to 2019). About the investigation overall: Deep quantitative profiling of the T cell receptor repertoire was used in the study to follow responses to a trivalent subunit inactivated influenza vaccine.

Libraries were prepared through RT-PCR. Sequencing relied on an Illumina HiSeq 2500. TCRdb cleaned the public reads at Q25 with fastp, built clones with MiXCR and kept in-frame beta chains. Each entry merges the rows of one CDR3 protein and shows their most common DNA and genes. The sample profile shows over 750,000 distinct CDR3 sequences; less than 25% of them were found once. The top ten clonotypes cover about 10% of the sample. Many counts were recorded for this clonotype. Its antigen is currently not known. No much larger clone exists at a distance of one base, and base qualities are not known. What the research found in general, with its limitations: The authors proposed that each seasonal influenza vaccination may bring in only a limited number of new T cells.

This sequence originates from a man aged 45-65 years who received an inactivated influenza vaccine. Donor details come from another sample of the same person, matched by shared clones. The specimen comprised PBMCs from blood, sampled around 5 days after vaccination.

CDR3 region: CSVEFSSGGALNIQYF. The DNA sequence follows: TGCAGCGTTGAATTTAGCAGCGGGGGGGCCCTAAACATTCAGTACTTC. This chain joins TRBV29-1 to TRBJ2-4; TRBD2 fits 10 bases in the junction. From cysteine to phenylalanine, the CDR3 is 16 amino acids long. Solely the CDR3 DNA is kept, with 48 bases framed from the first base. V and J are trimmed by 2 bases and 6 bases, and the gene matches miss 10 bases of the junction. For CDR1 and CDR2, the germline V gene lists SQVTM and ANQGSEA. Here the CDR3 is joined to the reference TRBV29-1 and TRBJ2-4 genes, and the full variable domain is: SAVISQKPSRDICQRGTSLTIQCQVDSQVTMMFWYRQQPGQSLTLIATANQGSEATYESGFVIDKFPISRPNLTFSTLTVSNMSPEDSSIYLCSVEFSSGGALNIQYFGAGTRLSVL.